This T cell receptor beta chain was identified during a study of Ad26.COV2.S vaccination and SARS-CoV-2 variants. Treatment indicated: around 19 received Ad26.COV2.S at low or high dose, single or two shots; about 5 received placebo; per-sample allocation not given. Specimen acquisition occurred on day 63 following the initial vaccine or placebo injection. The V end was cut by 8 bases, the J end by 2 bases, with 18 bases between. Germline V gives CDR1 MNHNY, CDR2 SVGAGI (reference sequence). The CDR3 extends over 15 amino acids. Clones were sequenced by immunoSEQ multiplex PCR, and TCRdb holds only the in-frame ones, with some missing. The sample includes 300,000 to 500,000 clones, roughly nine tenths of them seen just once.

Sequenced material: peripheral blood, taken in a trial of Ad26.COV2.S vaccine versus placebo. V and J are TRBV6-6 and TRBJ2-5, with D uncertain. The TCR sequence derives from a person aged 18-60 years who received the Ad26.COV2.S COVID-19 vaccine or a placebo. CDR3 sequence (DNA): TGTGCCAGCCGAGAGGTGGGGTCGGGTCAAGAGACCCAGTACTTC. This codes for CASREVGSGQETQYF.